Below, 29 T cell receptor beta chains from the same sample are listed, as sequenced in a study of CD8+CD57+ T cells in acquired aplastic anemia (dated by TCRdb to the late 2010s). Sequencing used an Illumina HiSeq 2000. Profiling of TCR beta VDJ combinations and CDR3 sequences used genomic DNA as the template. TCRdb redid the processing of the public reads, applying fastp at Q25 and MiXCR, and retained in-frame beta chains. Duplicate CDR3 protein sequences are folded into a single record with the most common DNA and genes. The sample records about 190,000 distinct CDR3 sequences, less than 65% of which are singletons. Together, the top ten hold more than 15% of the sample. Sequenced sample: sorted CD4+, CD8+, or CD8+CD57+ T cells (not recorded which) from PBMCs. These receptors were obtained from a human donor in good health, serving as a control.

The chain has TRBV25-1 and TRBJ2-3; 8 nucleotides agree with TRBD2. Germline V lookup: CDR1 MGHDK, CDR2 SYGVNS. CDR3 length equals 14 residues. Germline trimming cut 4 bases from V and 1 base from J; bases unmatched to any gene: 1. The CDR3 DNA is TGTGCCAGCAGTGGGCGGGGGGGCACAGATACGCAGTATTTT. Amino acids: CASSGRGGTDTQYF.

There are many counts of this clonotype. The chain links TRBV28 to TRBJ2-3; 10 bases agree with TRBD1. Trimming cost V 5 bases and J 7 bases; bases outside gene matches: 6. CDR3 length: 14 residues. Germline V gene sequence: CDR1 MDHEN, CDR2 SYDVKM. CDR3 in amino acids: CASSIGQGGYTQYF. The DNA for the CDR3 is TGTGCCAGCAGTATCGGACAGGGGGGATATACGCAGTATTTT.

This clonotype was observed many times. The genes are TRBV7-2 and TRBJ1-5, with no clear D. The germline V and J ends were trimmed by 5 bases and 1 base, with 3 bases remaining between them. CDR3 length: 12 amino acids. CDR1 and CDR2 from the germline V gene are SGHTA and FQGNSA. The chain's CDR3 is CASSNSNQPQHF. The CDR3 nucleotides are TGTGCCAGCAGCAACAGCAATCAGCCCCAGCATTTT.

V usage is TRBV24-1 and J usage is TRBJ2-5; D might be TRBD2 (6 bases). The CDR3 is 13 residues long. Trimming stripped 4 bases from V and 2 bases from J, with 7 bases between. Per the germline V gene, CDR1 is KGHDR and CDR2 is SFDVKD. CDR3 bases: TGTGCCACCAGTGAGGCGGGACAAGAGACCCAGTACTTC. This codes for CATSEAGQETQYF.

Only a few counts were recorded for this clonotype. A much larger clone is a single base away; this may be a read error. The CDR3 DNA follows: TGTGCCAGCAGTGAAGACGGAAACGCCATATATTTT. Translated, it gives CASSEDGNAIYF. The chain links TRBV2 to TRBJ1-3; D gene unclear. The CDR3 length is 12 residues. Germline loops: CDR1 SNHLY, CDR2 FYNNEI.

Many counts were recorded for this clonotype. J is TRBJ1-2 and V is TRBV5-1; no definite D call. Trimming left V 4 bases short and J 4 bases short, with 8 bases between. The CDR3 extends over 12 amino acids. CDR1 is SGHRS, CDR2 YFSETQ, per germline. Here the CDR3 reads CASSPGLYGYTF. Here the CDR3 DNA reads TGCGCCAGCAGCCCGGGCCTCTATGGCTACACCTTC.

Note on this clonotype: This CDR3 fails to terminate in the conserved phenylalanine or tryptophan, so it likely reflects a read error. The chain couples TRBV20-1 to TRBJ1-5, with D unclear. Germline V gene lookup returns CDR1 DFQATT and CDR2 SNEGSKA (reference sequence). Trimming took off 0 bases at V and 4 bases at J, with 7 bases between the two ends. CDR3 length equals 13 residues. CDR3 bases: TGCAGTGCTAGAGAGGACCGGAATCAGCCCCAGCATGGT. Residues: CSAREDRNQPQHG.

In its sample, this clonotype was seen many times. The chain uses TRBV5-6 and TRBJ2-5; the D gene is possibly TRBD1 (5 bases). In germline, CDR1 is SGHDT, CDR2 YYEEEE. V was pared by 2 bases and J by 2 bases, with 16 bases between. The CDR3 has 16 amino acids. The CDR3 region is CASSFDSQLPQETQYF. Here the CDR3 DNA reads TGTGCCAGCAGCTTCGACAGTCAACTACCACAAGAGACCCAGTACTTC.

The chain joins TRBV20-1 to TRBJ1-2, with D possibly TRBD1 on 5 matching bases. Germline assignment: CDR1 DFQATT and CDR2 SNEGSKA (reference sequence). This CDR3 comprises 13 residues. Trimming removed 1 base from V and 6 bases from J, with 12 bases in between. The chain's CDR3 is CSARGGADDGYTF. In nucleotides, the CDR3 is TGCAGTGCTAGAGGAGGGGCAGACGATGGCTACACCTTC.

At least ten counts were recorded for this clonotype. The chain carries TRBV15 and TRBJ1-2, with 8 bases fitting TRBD1. Germline CDR1 LNHNV, CDR2 YYDKDF (reference sequence). The CDR3 length is 14 residues. The V and J ends lost 4 bases and 7 bases, in that order; junction bases with no gene match: 8. The CDR3 nucleotides read TGTGCCACCAGCACTATAGGACAGGGAGGTGGCTACACCTTC. The encoded protein is CATSTIGQGGGYTF. Complete variable domain (other parts from reference TRBV15 and TRBJ1-2): DAMVIQNPRYQVTQFGKPVTLSCSQTLNHNVMYWYQQKSSQAPKLLFHYYDKDFNNEADTPDNFQSRRPNTSFCFLDIRSPGLGDTAMYLCATSTIGQGGGYTFGSGTRLTVV.

With regard to this clonotype: A much larger clone sits a single nucleotide away, making a read error possible. The CDR3 ends on some other residue instead of the conserved phenylalanine or tryptophan, so this is likely a read error. The chain joins TRBV18 to TRBJ1-5; possibly TRBD1 for D (5 bases). The length of the CDR3 is 14 residues. V lost 6 bases and J 1 base, leaving 10 bases between the germline ends. The germline V gene encodes CDR1 KGHSH and CDR2 LQKENI. CDR3 sequence (DNA): TGTGCCAGCTCTGCTGAGGGGAGCAATCAGCCCCAGCATTAT. Its translation: CASSAEGSNQPQHY.

The table lists this clonotype with many counts. This chain links TRBV7-2 with TRBJ2-3; D might be TRBD1 or TRBD2, each matching 10 bases. V was cut by 4 bases and J by 0 bases, with 32 bases left in between. CDR3 length: 22 amino acids. The V gene's germline CDR1 is SGHTA and CDR2 FQGNSA. The CDR3 protein is CASSSPGQGPTSGDSSTDTQYF. CDR3 DNA: TGTGCCAGCAGCTCGCCGGGACAGGGGCCTACTAGCGGGGACTCTAGCACAGATACGCAGTATTTT.

The chain joins TRBV20-1 to TRBJ1-2; maybe TRBD1 (6 bases). Looked up from germline, CDR1 is DFQATT and CDR2 is SNEGSKA (reference sequence). The germline V and J ends were trimmed by 3 bases and 4 bases, with 18 bases remaining between them. The CDR3 covers 15 residues. CDR3 sequence: CSASNLGGASYGYTF. As DNA, the CDR3 is TGCAGTGCTAGTAATCTGGGGGGCGCCAGCTATGGCTACACCTTC.

In this sample, this clonotype turned up many times. V usage is TRBV6-1 and J usage is TRBJ1-6, with 8 nucleotides matching TRBD1. The CDR3 length is 17 residues. V shed 3 bases and J 3 bases; nucleotides not matched to a gene: 7. Germline assignment: CDR1 MNHNS and CDR2 SASEGT. This CDR3 reads CASSDSLRGLYNSPLHF. In nucleotides, the CDR3 is TGTGCCAGCAGTGATTCCCTCAGGGGGCTCTATAATTCACCCCTCCACTTT.

This chain joins TRBV9 and TRBJ2-3; D is unresolved. This CDR3 is 13 amino acids long. The V end was cut by 0 bases, the J end by 2 bases, with 4 bases between. Per germline, CDR1 SGDLS and CDR2 YYNGEE. This CDR3 reads CASSVGATDTQYF. The DNA of the CDR3 is TGTGCCAGCAGCGTAGGCGCCACAGATACGCAGTATTTT.

The chain couples TRBV2 to TRBJ2-7; D may be TRBD1 or TRBD2 (5 bases each). V lost 7 bases to trimming and J lost 3 bases, with 13 bases between them. Germline V gene lookup returns CDR1 SNHLY and CDR2 FYNNEI. The CDR3 sequence is 13 residues long. The DNA of the CDR3 is TGTGCCAGCACTAGGGACGAGGGCTACGAGCAGTACTTC. Translation gives CASTRDEGYEQYF.

The chain is built from TRBV19 and TRBJ1-1; TRBD1 matches at 9 bases. The CDR3 has 14 amino acids. Looked up from germline, CDR1 is LNHDA and CDR2 is SQIVND (reference sequence). Trimming cost V 5 bases and J 4 bases; bases outside gene matches: 5. CDR3 in DNA: TGTGCCAGTAGTGGGGACAGGGCGGGCACTGAAGCTTTCTTT. Amino acids: CASSGDRAGTEAFF.

This clonotype was found many times. This rearrangement joins TRBV20-1 to TRBJ2-1; D unclear. CDR1 is DFQATT and CDR2 is SNEGSKA in the germline V gene (reference sequence). V lost 0 bases and J 4 bases, leaving 7 bases between the germline ends. The CDR3 has 13 residues. CDR3 DNA sequence: TGCAGTGCTAGAGACAGGCAGTACAATGAGCAGTTCTTC. It translates to CSARDRQYNEQFF.

The rearrangement uses TRBV7-4 and TRBJ1-1; no firm D call. Germline lookup yields CDR1 SGHVT and CDR2 SQSDAQ. V shed 9 bases and J shed 2 bases, with 19 bases lying between them. This CDR3 spans 15 amino acids. The CDR3 is CASTNPTRGNTEAFF. As DNA, the CDR3 is TGTGCCAGTACCAACCCGACCCGGGGAAACACTGAAGCTTTCTTT.

The table lists this clonotype with a few counts. This chain connects TRBV28 to TRBJ2-7, with 9 bases that match TRBD1. The CDR3 consists of 16 residues. In germline, CDR1 is MDHEN, CDR2 SYDVKM. After removal of 8 bases from V and 3 bases from J, the junction contained 14 bases not matched to a gene. The DNA of the CDR3 is TGTGCCAGCTCACCCATCGACAGGGGGGTTTTCTACGAGCAGTACTTC. It specifies CASSPIDRGVFYEQYF.

This clonotype has a handful of counts. The gene calls are TRBV3-1 and TRBJ2-1, with TRBD2 matching 10 bases. The V gene end was trimmed by 5 bases and the J gene end by 2 bases; junction bases not matched to a gene: 6. The CDR3 contains 16 residues. Germline-derived CDR1 and CDR2 are LGHDT and YNNKEL (reference sequence). This CDR3 reads CASSKILAGTYNEQFF. The DNA for the CDR3 is TGTGCCAGCAGCAAAATACTAGCGGGGACCTACAATGAGCAGTTCTTC.

This clonotype has only a few counts. A much larger clone differs from this one at a single base, so this may be a read error. The genes are TRBV5-4 and TRBJ2-5; D tentatively fits TRBD1 or TRBD2 (5 bases each). The V end was cut by 5 bases, the J end by 9 bases, with 11 bases between. Germline loops: CDR1 SGHNT, CDR2 YYREEE (reference sequence). This CDR3 comprises 11 residues. CDR3 nucleotides: TGTGCCAGCAGTTCTCGAGGGGCCCAGTACTTC. This gives the protein CASSSRGAQYF.

The chain carries TRBV10-3 and TRBJ2-1; a possible D gene is TRBD2 (5 bases). The V end was cut by 6 bases, the J end by 10 bases, with 13 bases between. CDR3 size: 12 residues. Germline lookup yields CDR1 ENHRY and CDR2 SYGVKD. In DNA form, the CDR3 reads TGTGCCATCAGCGAGGGTCGCAGGGAGCAGTTCTTC. Its translation is CAISEGRREQFF.

This clonotype was counted between two and nine times. This sequence joins TRBV10-2 and TRBJ1-2; 8 bases match TRBD1. This CDR3 contains 15 residues. Germline loops: CDR1 WSHSY, CDR2 SAAADI. With 6 bases clipped from V and 2 bases from J, the junction kept 8 bases outside the gene matches. Here the CDR3 reads CASSTGQAFNYGYTF. The CDR3 coding sequence is TGCGCCAGCAGCACGGGACAGGCCTTCAACTATGGCTACACCTTC.

This clonotype was counted a few times. The chain is built from TRBV27 and TRBJ1-5, with 12 nucleotides matching TRBD1. This CDR3 has 16 residues. V trimming: 6 bases; J trimming: 4 bases; junction bases outside the gene matches: 7. CDR1 and CDR2 (germline): MNHEY, SMNVEV (reference sequence). CDR3 sequence: CASSRGTGGWNQPQHF. CDR3 sequence (DNA): TGTGCCAGCAGCAGGGGGACAGGGGGCTGGAATCAGCCCCAGCATTTT.

V and J are TRBV9 and TRBJ2-7, with D perhaps TRBD2 (5 bases). V was cut by 1 base and J by 7 bases, with 21 bases left in between. The CDR3 length is 16 residues. CDR1 SGDLS and CDR2 YYNGEE come from the germline V gene. For the CDR3, the DNA is TGTGCCAGCAGCGTAAATCGGGGAAGCTCCTACAGTGAGCAGTACTTC. Encoded protein: CASSVNRGSSYSEQYF.

As DNA, the CDR3 is TGTGCCAGTAGAAGGGGACAGTCAATGAACACTGAAGCTTTCTTT. Its translation is CASRRGQSMNTEAFF. This chain connects TRBV19 to TRBJ1-1; TRBD1 aligns across 7 bases. The V gene end was trimmed by 6 bases and the J gene end by 0 bases; junction bases not matched to a gene: 7. The CDR3 spans 15 residues. Germline V CDR1 and CDR2: LNHDA, SQIVND (reference sequence).

V gene TRBV4-2 combines with J gene TRBJ2-5, with TRBD1 matching 8 bases. The CDR3 has 14 amino acids. Trimming removed 2 bases from V and 5 bases from J; junction bases left unmatched: 4. Germline assignment: CDR1 LGHNA and CDR2 YNFKEQ. The CDR3 sequence: CASSQRTGRETQYF. The CDR3 DNA is TGTGCCAGCAGCCAACGGACAGGGAGGGAGACCCAGTACTTC.

This chain joins TRBV7-9 and TRBJ1-2; tentative D call: TRBD1 (6 bases). This CDR3 is built from 15 residues. V lost 4 bases to trimming and J lost 0 bases, with 12 bases between them. Germline V gene data show CDR1 as SEHNR and CDR2 as FQNEAQ (reference sequence). The CDR3 is CASSYGQLANYGYTF. The CDR3 nucleotides are TGTGCCAGCAGCTACGGACAGCTAGCTAACTATGGCTACACCTTC.